A selection of T cell receptor beta chains follows, all from one sample in a study of long-term antiretroviral therapy in people with HIV. Some clones are missing from TCRdb's copy, which holds only in-frame ones; the method was immunoSEQ multiplex PCR. The table has about 32,000 clones, roughly 85% seen once. The sequencing here drew on unsorted PBMCs, taken 3.3 years after starting antiretroviral therapy. Receptors were obtained from a man younger than 30 with HIV. Each CDR3 is given with its conserved first and last residue. A D gene is named only where the DNA matches it firmly. Some rows have no size entry. The others give once, few or many, or a class for an expanded clone.

cdr3_nt	cdr3_aa	d_call	v_call	j_call	clone_size
TGTGCCAGCAGCTTATCGGGGGGCGGTGAGCAGTTCTTC	CASSLSGGGEQFF	NA	TRBV5-6	TRBJ2-1	NA
TGTGCCAGCAGCTCGGACCTTGACCGGACTAACTATGGCTACACCTTC	CASSSDLDRTNYGYTF	NA	TRBV27	TRBJ1-2	NA
TGTGCCAGCAGTGAGGTCAGATTGGTAGATACGCAGTATTTT	CASSEVRLVDTQYF	NA	TRBV25-1	TRBJ2-3	NA
TGTGCCAGCAGCGCGTCCGCAGGGGACTACGAGCAGTACTTC	CASSASAGDYEQYF	NA	TRBV21-1	TRBJ2-7	once
TGTGCCAGTAGTTTGACACCGGGAAGCAATCAGCCCCAGCATTTT	CASSLTPGSNQPQHF	NA	TRBV19	TRBJ1-5	NA
TGTGCCAGCAGTTTATCTCTAGACTCCTACACCGGGGAGCTGTTTTTT	CASSLSLDSYTGELFF	NA	TRBV28	TRBJ2-2	NA
TGTGCCACCAGCAGCCGGGACAGGGGCTACGAGCAGTACTTC	CATSSRDRGYEQYF	TRBD1	TRBV15	TRBJ2-7	NA
TGCGCCAGCAGTGGCACGGTAGGAGTCGCAGATACGCAGTATTTT	CASSGTVGVADTQYF	NA	TRBV5-1	TRBJ2-3	NA
TGCAGCGTTTCGACAGGGGACCTATCAACCTTTTATGGCTACACCTTC	CSVSTGDLSTFYGYTF	TRBD1	TRBV29-1	TRBJ1-2	NA
TGCGCCAGCAGCCATACAGGGAACACTGAAGCTTTCTTT	CASSHTGNTEAFF	NA	TRBV4-3	TRBJ1-1	NA
TGTGCCATCAGCCCAGACTCTGCCTACGAGCAGTACTTC	CAISPDSAYEQYF	NA	TRBV10-3	TRBJ2-7	medium-sized
TGTGCCAGCAGGCAACAGGGGGCCAACGTCCTGACTTTC	CASRQQGANVLTF	NA	TRBV7-3	TRBJ2-6	NA
TGTGCCAGCAGCTACGAGTCCGGGACTCCGTCCTACGAGCAGTACTTC	CASSYESGTPSYEQYF	NA	TRBV5-6	TRBJ2-7	NA
TGTGCCAACCCCCCCGGGACAGATAGCAATCAGCCCCAGCATTTT	CANPPGTDSNQPQHF	TRBD1	TRBV5-6	TRBJ1-5	NA
TGTGCCAGCAACCATCAGCCCGTCGGACCCCTCCACTTT	CASNHQPVGPLHF	NA	TRBV27	TRBJ1-6	NA
TGTGCCAGCAGCACCGGCCGGGTCACAGATACGCAGTATTTT	CASSTGRVTDTQYF	NA	TRBV7-9	TRBJ2-3	NA
TGCGCCAGCAGCGAGAGGACAGAGAACACTGAAGCTTTCTTT	CASSERTENTEAFF	NA	TRBV5-1	TRBJ1-1	NA
TGTGCCAGCAGTTCGGTAGGGGGGCTCACTGAAGCTTTCTTT	CASSSVGGLTEAFF	NA	TRBV5-4	TRBJ1-1	NA
TGTGCCAGCAGCAAAGTCGGCAGGACAGTTACCTACGAGCAGTACTTC	CASSKVGRTVTYEQYF	NA	TRBV21-1	TRBJ2-7	few
TGTGCCAGCAGTGAGGGGATGAACACTGAAGCTTTCTTT	CASSEGMNTEAFF	NA	TRBV6-4	TRBJ1-1	NA
TGTGCCAGTAGTCCTAACGCGGGAAAAAGAGACTACACCTTC	CASSPNAGKRDYTF	NA	TRBV19	TRBJ1-2	once
TGTGCCAGCAGTGAATATTCGTTGTCTCGGGGGGTCACCGGGGAGCTGTTTTTT	CASSEYSLSRGVTGELFF	TRBD2	TRBV25-1	TRBJ2-2	NA
TGTGCCAGCAGCGCCGAGGGGTTAGACACTGAAGCTTTCTTT	CASSAEGLDTEAFF	NA	TRBV11-1	TRBJ1-1	NA